The 24 T cell receptor beta chains reported below all come from one sample, sequenced in a study of blood T cell repertoires in COVID-19. Generated by immunoSEQ multiplex PCR, the TCRdb table keeps only in-frame clones and is missing some. The sample yields about 98,000 clones, around 87% seen once. Sequenced: peripheral blood. The receptor source for this set is a woman between 50 and 59 years old with COVID-19, enrolled during active disease.

The chain carries TRBV6-5 and TRBJ2-3, with D possibly being TRBD2 (6 bases). CDR3 length: 16 amino acids. Between the trimmed V and J ends, which lost 2 bases and 2 bases, there was a span of 14 bases. The germline CDR1 and CDR2 sequences are MNHEY and SVGAGI. CDR3 in amino acids: CASSYGLAGHTDTQYF. In DNA form, the CDR3 reads TGTGCCAGCAGTTACGGCTTGGCGGGGCACACAGATACGCAGTATTTT.

The V call is TRBV14, the J call TRBJ2-3, with TRBD1 matching 7 bases. J was trimmed by 6 bases and V by 4 bases; bases with no gene match: 1. The germline V gene encodes CDR1 SGHDN and CDR2 FVKESK. This CDR3 contains 12 residues. The CDR3 loop reads CASSPTGDTQYF. The CDR3 coding sequence is TGTGCCAGCAGCCCGACAGGGGATACGCAGTATTTT.

V gene TRBV6-5 combines with J gene TRBJ1-1; unclear D gene. The CDR3 has 15 residues. Trimming took off 5 bases at V and 4 bases at J, with 17 bases between the two ends. Germline-derived CDR1 and CDR2 are MNHEY and SVGAGI. The CDR3 region is CASSNAATLGTEAFF. The CDR3 DNA reads TGTGCCAGCAGTAATGCGGCGACCTTGGGCACTGAAGCTTTCTTT.

This chain connects TRBV11-3 to TRBJ2-3; TRBD2 agrees at 13 bases. Trimming took 1 base from V and 2 from J; bases not matched to a gene: 3. Germline assignment: CDR1 SGHNT and CDR2 YENEEA. CDR3 length: 17 residues. The CDR3 sequence is CASSLGLAGGLTDTQYF. CDR3 sequence (DNA): TGTGCCAGCAGCTTAGGACTAGCGGGGGGCCTCACAGATACGCAGTATTTT.

V and J are TRBV7-9 and TRBJ2-1, with 9 bases lining up with TRBD2. Germline V gives CDR1 SEHNR, CDR2 FQNEAQ (reference sequence). The CDR3 runs 19 residues. V shed 5 bases, J shed 0 bases, and the junction held 14 bases outside the gene matches. The chain's CDR3 is CASSPRQRGASSSYNEQFF. The CDR3 DNA sequence: TGTGCCAGCAGCCCCCGGCAGCGGGGGGCCTCGTCCTCCTACAATGAGCAGTTCTTC.

The J gene is TRBJ2-3, the V gene TRBV5-1, with TRBD2 matching 7 bases. The trim removed 6 bases at V and 2 bases at J, leaving 9 bases unmatched. Germline V gene lookup returns CDR1 SGHRS and CDR2 YFSETQ. The CDR3 runs to 15 residues. CDR3 sequence: CASTPRGSYTDTQYF. CDR3 bases: TGCGCCAGCACCCCGCGGGGGAGTTACACAGATACGCAGTATTTT.

This sequence joins TRBV3-1 (or the pseudogene TRBV3-2) and TRBJ1-1; no firm D call. The V and J ends lost 1 base and 1 base respectively, with 7 bases between them. The germline V gene encodes CDR1 LGHDT and CDR2 YNNKEL (reference sequence). The length of the CDR3 is 14 residues. The CDR3 DNA sequence: TGTGCCAGCAGCCAAGCGAGTACGAACACTGAAGCTTTCTTT. This encodes CASSQASTNTEAFF.

The V call is TRBV6-5, the J call TRBJ2-1, with D uncertain. Germline V lookup: CDR1 MNHEY, CDR2 SVGAGI. The CDR3 sequence is 13 residues long. The germline V and J ends were trimmed by 0 bases and 4 bases, with 4 bases remaining between them. CDR3 bases: TGTGCCAGCAGTTACTCCTATTACAATGAGCAGTTCTTC. Protein: CASSYSYYNEQFF.

Only a few counts were recorded for this clone. The genes are TRBV4-1 and TRBJ1-2; perhaps TRBD1 as D (5 bases). This CDR3 has 14 residues. Looked up from germline, CDR1 is MGHRA and CDR2 is YSYEKL. With 3 bases removed from V and 7 bases from J, the gap between germline ends came to 15 bases. The DNA of the CDR3 is TGCGCCAGCAGCCAGGGGGGGAACGTTGGTGGCTACACCTTC. It translates to CASSQGGNVGGYTF.

The gene calls are TRBV20-1 and TRBJ2-2, with TRBD2 identical over 9 bases. CDR1 is DFQATT and CDR2 is SNEGSKA in the germline V gene (reference sequence). The CDR3 loop spans 14 amino acids. With V trimmed by 3 bases and J by 5 bases, 4 bases remained unmatched. The CDR3 nucleotides are TGCAGTGCTAGTTGGCTAGCGGGGACCGGGGAGCTGTTTTTT. Its translation: CSASWLAGTGELFF.

The CDR3 DNA reads as TGCGCCAGCAGCCACCCATCAGTAGGACAGGGGCGCTACGAGCAGTACTTC. Translated, it gives CASSHPSVGQGRYEQYF. The chain employs TRBV4-1 and TRBJ2-7, with 9 bases lining up with TRBD1. Unmatched junction bases numbered 12, after V lost 3 bases and J lost 3 bases. The CDR3 is 17 residues long. The germline V gene has CDR1 MGHRA and CDR2 YSYEKL.

The rearrangement uses TRBV30 and TRBJ1-6; 8 bases are a match to TRBD1. The CDR3 contains 15 residues. With 3 bases clipped from V and 8 bases from J, the junction kept 9 bases outside the gene matches. Germline values: CDR1 GTSNPN, CDR2 SVGIG (reference sequence). The CDR3 nucleotides read TGTGCCTGGAGACCGACAGGGGTTGCTTATTCACCCCTCCACTTT. This translates into CAWRPTGVAYSPLHF.

The chain couples TRBV18 to TRBJ1-4, with a weak D call TRBD1 (6 bases). V gave up 2 bases and J gave up 7 bases, with 8 bases separating them. The germline CDR1 and CDR2 sequences are KGHSH and LQKENI. The CDR3 runs to 13 residues. Here the CDR3 DNA reads TGTGCCAGCTCACCAACACAGGGTGAAAAACTGTTTTTT. This translates into CASSPTQGEKLFF.

The chain has TRBV29-1 and TRBJ2-7; 10 bases fit TRBD1. Trimming removed 4 bases from V and 5 bases from J; junction bases left unmatched: 8. Germline loops: CDR1 SQVTM, CDR2 ANQGSEA. There are 14 residues in the CDR3. CDR3 amino acids: CSVGDRGSSNEQYF. Here the CDR3 DNA reads TGCAGCGTTGGGGACAGGGGCTCGTCCAACGAGCAGTACTTC.

The count of this clone is one. CDR3 sequence: CASSVLPSGGPTDTQYF. CDR3 nucleotides: TGTGCCAGCAGCGTACTTCCTAGCGGGGGGCCGACAGATACGCAGTATTTT. The chain links TRBV9 to TRBJ2-3, with TRBD2 matching 11 bases. Losses at the gene ends were 1 base for V and 3 bases for J; bases not matched to a gene: 7. The CDR3 consists of 17 residues. Germline CDR1 SGDLS, CDR2 YYNGEE.

A single count supports this clone. The genes are TRBV29-1 and TRBJ2-2; possibly TRBD1 for D (5 bases). Germline V lookup: CDR1 SQVTM, CDR2 ANQGSEA. This CDR3 is built from 13 residues. The V end was cut by 7 bases, the J end by 4 bases, with 13 bases between. The CDR3 DNA sequence: TGCAGCGGGGAAAGCAGGGTCACCGGGGAGCTGTTTTTT. Translation gives CSGESRVTGELFF.

This clone was recorded once. The chain recombines TRBV5-4 with TRBJ2-5; 12 bases map to TRBD2. Germline assignment: CDR1 SGHNT and CDR2 YYREEE (reference sequence). V was pared by 5 bases and J by 4 bases, with 9 bases of the junction left unmatched. The CDR3 contains 16 residues. The chain's CDR3 is CASRLTSGGARETQYF. In nucleotides, the CDR3 is TGTGCCAGCAGATTGACTAGCGGGGGAGCGAGAGAGACCCAGTACTTC.

The gene calls are TRBV4-1 and TRBJ1-1; TRBD1 might be the D (5 bases). V shed 4 bases and J shed 1 base, with 7 bases lying between them. Germline V CDR1 and CDR2: MGHRA, YSYEKL. This CDR3 is 13 amino acids long. The CDR3 here is CASSRGGNTEAFF. Here the CDR3 DNA reads TGCGCCAGCAGCCGGGGCGGGAACACTGAAGCTTTCTTT.

The chain couples TRBV10-1 to TRBJ2-2; maybe TRBD2 (6 bases). The CDR3 spans 13 residues. The V end was cut by 2 bases, the J end by 5 bases, with 6 bases between. Germline CDR1 and CDR2: WNHNN and SYGVQD (reference sequence). CDR3 residues: CASSERETGELFF. The DNA of the CDR3 is TGCGCCAGCAGTGAGCGGGAGACCGGGGAGCTGTTTTTT.

CDR3 residues: CASSLTGRYGYTF. CDR3 sequence (DNA): TGTGCCAGCAGCTTAACAGGGCGGTATGGCTACACCTTC. The rearrangement uses TRBV7-8 and TRBJ1-2; D is possibly TRBD1 (6 bases). Per the germline V gene, CDR1 is SGHVS and CDR2 is FQNEAQ. CDR3 length equals 13 residues. The V gene lost 2 bases and the J gene lost 5 bases, with 9 bases spanning the gap.

The gene calls are TRBV4-2 and TRBJ1-5; D is unresolved. Germline V gene data show CDR1 as LGHNA and CDR2 as YNFKEQ. Deletions cut 3 bases from V and 6 bases from J, with 15 bases between. CDR3 length: 15 residues. As DNA, the CDR3 is TGTGCCAGCAGCCAGTCTCCCCGAGGAATTCAGCCCCAGCATTTT. Amino acid sequence: CASSQSPRGIQPQHF.

The chain couples TRBV18 to TRBJ2-7, with 8 bases that match TRBD1. With 5 bases clipped from V and 2 bases from J, the junction kept 5 bases outside the gene matches. Germline V lookup: CDR1 KGHSH, CDR2 LQKENI. The CDR3 contains 14 residues. The CDR3 DNA is TGTGCCAGCTCAGACCGGGACAGGCCCTACGAGCAGTACTTC. Its translation is CASSDRDRPYEQYF.

V and J are TRBV25-1 and TRBJ2-1; the D gene is possibly TRBD1 (6 bases). The CDR3 loop spans 16 amino acids. Germline-derived CDR1 and CDR2 are MGHDK and SYGVNS. V was shortened by 4 bases and J by 0 bases, with 13 bases between the two germline ends. The CDR3 here is CASSGPQGNSYNEQFF. CDR3 nucleotides: TGTGCCAGCAGTGGACCGCAGGGGAACTCCTACAATGAGCAGTTCTTC. The whole variable domain, remainder taken from reference TRBV25-1 and TRBJ2-1, is EADIYQTPRYLVIGTGKKITLECSQTMGHDKMYWYQQDPGMELHLIHYSYGVNSTEKGDLSSESTVSRIRTEHFPLTLESARPSHTSQYLCASSGPQGNSYNEQFFGPGTRLTVL.

The V gene is TRBV18, the J gene TRBJ2-5; TRBD1 matches at 11 bases. The CDR3 sequence is 14 residues long. Germline V gives CDR1 KGHSH, CDR2 LQKENI. Trimming took 3 bases from V and 6 from J; bases not matched to a gene: 3. This CDR3 reads CASSPDRGLKTQYF. CDR3 DNA sequence: TGTGCCAGCTCACCGGACAGGGGGCTGAAGACCCAGTACTTC.